These 8 T cell receptor beta chains were all obtained from the same sample, sequenced in a study of blood T cell repertoires in COVID-19. Assay used: immunoSEQ multiplex PCR; TCRdb lists only in-frame clones, some missing. The sample consists of under 30,000 clones, roughly nine tenths of them appearing once. Specimen: peripheral blood. These receptors came from a human donor with active COVID-19. The donor label of this sample is uncertain.

This clone was seen a handful of times. The rearrangement links TRBV11-2 to TRBJ1-1; D unclear. The CDR3 is 15 amino acids. Germline lookup yields CDR1 SGHAT and CDR2 FQNNGV. The V end was cut by 4 bases, the J end by 0 bases, with 12 bases between. DNA of the CDR3: TGTGCCAGCAGCTGGGCAGGAGGTCTGAACACTGAAGCTTTCTTT. Translating it yields CASSWAGGLNTEAFF.

The chain is built from TRBV5-4 and TRBJ2-3; 11 nucleotides agree with TRBD1. The junction had 7 bases not matched to a gene; V was cut back by 3 bases and J by 4 bases. This CDR3 has 16 amino acids. Germline CDR1 is SGHNT and CDR2 is YYREEE (reference sequence). CDR3 DNA sequence: TGTGCCAGCAGCTCGGGCGGGGACAGGGGGTCAGATACGCAGTATTTT. Residues: CASSSGGDRGSDTQYF.

The genes are TRBV2 and TRBJ2-2; 13 positions match TRBD2. The CDR3 has 17 residues. Germline-derived CDR1 and CDR2 are SNHLY and FYNNEI. V was clipped by 4 bases and J by 6 bases; unmatched bases: 8. CDR3 nucleotide sequence: TGTGCCAGCAGTGGGACTAGCGGGAGTTGGGTAGCCGGGGAGCTGTTTTTT. As protein: CASSGTSGSWVAGELFF. The full variable domain, in which reference TRBV2 and TRBJ2-2 provide the parts outside the CDR3, is EPEVTQTPSHQVTQMGQEVILRCVPISNHLYFYWYRQILGQKVEFLVSFYNNEISEKSEIFDDQFSVERPDGSNFTLKIRSTKLEDSAMYFCASSGTSGSWVAGELFFGEGSRLTVL.

The count of this clone is one. The rearrangement uses TRBV5-6 and TRBJ2-5; no reliable D call. This CDR3 is 17 amino acids long. Per germline, CDR1 SGHDT and CDR2 YYEEEE. V gave up 4 bases and J gave up 4 bases, with 23 bases separating them. The CDR3 bases are TGTGCCAGCAGCCGTCCCGCTGACGGTGGAGTCGGAGAGACCCAGTACTTC. It codes for CASSRPADGGVGETQYF.

V is TRBV6-5 and J is TRBJ1-3, with no clear D. The CDR3 runs 15 residues. Trimming cost V 0 bases and J 2 bases, with 8 bases left between them. The germline gives CDR1 MNHEY, CDR2 SVGAGI. CDR3 loop: CASSYSRGPGNTIYF. For the CDR3, the DNA is TGTGCCAGCAGTTACTCGAGAGGCCCTGGAAACACCATATATTTT.

This chain uses TRBV27 with TRBJ1-5; TRBD1 matches 9 bases. The V gene end was trimmed by 5 bases and the J gene end by 4 bases; junction bases not matched to a gene: 9. Germline CDR1 MNHEY, CDR2 SMNVEV (reference sequence). The CDR3 runs to 16 residues. CDR3 sequence (DNA): TGTGCCAGCAGTCAAGATACAGGGGGCGCGAATCAGCCCCAGCATTTT. It encodes CASSQDTGGANQPQHF.

V usage is TRBV6-2 or TRBV6-3 and J usage is TRBJ2-7; D gene uncertain. The CDR3 sequence is 13 residues long. V shed 6 bases and J shed 4 bases, with 13 bases lying between them. The germline gives CDR1 MNHEY, CDR2 SVGEGT. In nucleotides, the CDR3 is TGTGCCAGCAGCCTCAGCGAGGCATACGAGCAGTACTTC. It specifies CASSLSEAYEQYF.

The count of this clone is one. The chain carries TRBV6-5 and TRBJ2-7; TRBD1 matches 7 bases. The V and J ends lost 11 bases and 1 base, in that order; junction bases with no gene match: 8. Germline CDR1 and CDR2: MNHEY and SVGAGI. CDR3 size: 13 residues. CDR3 region: CAARQGYSYEQYF. The CDR3 nucleotides are TGTGCCGCCCGACAGGGATATTCCTACGAGCAGTACTTC.